This is a list of T cell receptor beta chains from one sample in a study of molecular identifiers for immune sequencing clone quantification. TCRdb redid the calling of the PCR reads with MiXCR, one entry per CDR3 protein. This sample has around 480,000 distinct CDR3 sequences; less than 30% occur once, and the top ten carry 0.76%. The specimen was naive CD8+ T cells from blood, with Jurkat cell RNA spiked in. Every receptor here comes from a human donor in good health. Some libraries in this study had Jurkat cell RNA spiked in. Each CDR3 is given with its conserved first and last residue. The D gene is left open where the match is weak. Clone size is given for some rows only: seen once, a few or many times, or a class if the clone is expanded.

clone size | J gene | V gene | D gene | CDR3 DNA | CDR3 protein
few | TRBJ2-3 | TRBV11-2 | TRBD2 | TGTGCCAGCAGCTTACTGGGGGGGATGACAGATACGCAGTATTTT | CASSLLGGMTDTQYF
few | TRBJ1-1 | TRBV19 | . | TGTGCCAGTAGTATAGCCGGCAGGGCGAGCACTGAAGCTTTCTTT | CASSIAGRASTEAFF
few | TRBJ2-7 | TRBV7-9 | . | TGTGCCAGCAGCCATCCCGTGACTCCGTACGAGCAGTACTTC | CASSHPVTPYEQYF
many | TRBJ2-1 | TRBV7-8 | . | TGTGCCAGCAGCTACTTGGACACCAATGAGCAGTTCTTC | CASSYLDTNEQFF
few | TRBJ1-4 | TRBV27 | . | TGTGCCAGCAGTTTAATTGGGGGACTTAATGAAAAACTGTTTTTT | CASSLIGGLNEKLFF
few | TRBJ2-7 | TRBV5-6 | . | TGTGCCAGCAGCTTTCAATTGGGAGACTATGCCTACGAGCAGTACTTC | CASSFQLGDYAYEQYF
many | TRBJ2-7 | TRBV6-5 | . | TGTGCCAGCAGTTACATGGGGGGCGAGCAGTACTTC | CASSYMGGEQYF
. | TRBJ1-4 | TRBV4-3 | . | TGCGCCAGCAGCCATTTATGGGGGTCGAATGAAAAACTGTTTTTT | CASSHLWGSNEKLFF
few | TRBJ2-1 | TRBV24-1 | TRBD2 | TGTGCCACCAGTGATCGGACTAGCGGGGGGGCCGATGAGCAGTTCTTC | CATSDRTSGGADEQFF
many | TRBJ1-1 | TRBV6-2/TRBV6-3 | . | TGTGCCAGCAGTTCGGACCCTAGGGGGGGTTTTACTGAAGCTTTCTTT | CASSSDPRGGFTEAFF
many | TRBJ2-7 | TRBV5-1 | TRBD2 | TGCGCCAGCAGCTTGGAAAGTAGCGGGGGCCTCTACGAGCAGTACTTC | CASSLESSGGLYEQYF
many | TRBJ2-7 | TRBV27 | . | TGTGCCAGCAGCTCAGACTCCTACGAGCAGTACTTC | CASSSDSYEQYF
. | TRBJ2-1 | TRBV19 | TRBD2 | TGTGCCAGTAGTATAGCAGCGGGAGCCCCTGAGCAGTTCTTC | CASSIAAGAPEQFF
. | TRBJ2-7 | TRBV9 | . | TGTGCCAGCAGCGTAGGGGGGGACAAGTACGAGCAGTACTTC | CASSVGGDKYEQYF
many | TRBJ2-7 | TRBV6-5 | . | TGTGCCAGCAGTTATTCGGGTCGGGGCTACGAGCAGTACTTC | CASSYSGRGYEQYF
. | TRBJ2-2 | TRBV27 | . | TGTGCCAGCGGTACAGCCACCGGGGAGCTGTTTTTT | CASGTATGELFF
many | TRBJ1-5 | TRBV27 | . | TGTGCCAGCAGTTTATCGTGGCAGATCAATCAGCCCCAGCATTTT | CASSLSWQINQPQHF
few | TRBJ2-3 | TRBV9 | TRBD2 | TGTGCCAGCAGCCCCGGGACTATCTTCACAGATACGCAGTATTTT | CASSPGTIFTDTQYF
few | TRBJ1-1 | TRBV5-1 | TRBD1 | TGCGCCAGCAGCGTCGCAGGGGGCGTCTCTGAAGCTTTCTTT | CASSVAGGVSEAFF
. | TRBJ2-1 | TRBV9 | TRBD2 | TGTGCCAGCAGCACCTGGACTAGCGGCACCTACAGTGAGCAGTTCTTC | CASSTWTSGTYSEQFF
. | TRBJ1-2 | TRBV19 | TRBD1 | TGTGCCAGTAATCCGGGACAGGGGGCCTCTGGCTACACCTTC | CASNPGQGASGYTF
many | TRBJ2-1 | TRBV7-2 | . | TGTGCCAGCAGCTTAGATAGCCGCGAGCAGTTCTTC | CASSLDSREQFF
. | TRBJ2-2 | TRBV4-1 | . | TGCGCCAGCAGCCAAGATCAACTGAACATCGGGGAGCTGTTTTTT | CASSQDQLNIGELFF
. | TRBJ1-1 | TRBV10-3 | TRBD1 | TGTGCCATCAGTGAGTCAGGGACAGGCTATGAAGCTTTCTTT | CAISESGTGYEAFF
few | TRBJ1-5 | TRBV28 | . | TGTGCCAGCAGCCCTGTTAGGGAACCCCAGCATTTT | CASSPVREPQHF
few | TRBJ1-1 | TRBV30 | TRBD1 | TGTGCCTGGCAAGGACAGGGGCGGGTTGAAGCTTTCTTT | CAWQGQGRVEAFF
. | TRBJ1-2 | TRBV6-2/TRBV6-3 | TRBD1 | TGTGCCAGCAGTTACTCGTCAGGGGGCGCGGACTATGGCTACACCTTC | CASSYSSGGADYGYTF
few | TRBJ1-1 | TRBV11-2 | TRBD1 | TGTGCCAGCAGCTCGGACAGGGGTCTCTCTGAAGCTTTCTTT | CASSSDRGLSEAFF
. | TRBJ2-5 | TRBV5-3 | . | TGTGCCAGGAGCTTGGTTCTTTCGGAGACCCAGTACTTC | CARSLVLSETQYF
few | TRBJ1-3 | TRBV4-3 | . | TGCGCCAGCAGCCAAGACAGGGCCCTCTCTGGAAACACCATATATTTT | CASSQDRALSGNTIYF
few | TRBJ1-5 | TRBV27 | . | TGTGCCAGCAGTTTAGGGCCTAGACAGCCCCAGCATTTT | CASSLGPRQPQHF
many | TRBJ2-3 | TRBV12-3/TRBV12-4 | . | TGTGCCAGCAGCCCGTTAGGATGGGTTCGCACAGATACGCAGTATTTT | CASSPLGWVRTDTQYF
. | TRBJ2-3 | TRBV4-1 | . | TGCGCCAGCAGCCTAAGTCTTGGTTTAGATACGCAGTATTTT | CASSLSLGLDTQYF
. | TRBJ1-4 | TRBV20-1 | TRBD1 | TGCAGTGCCCACGGACAGGGACATAAGGAAAAACTGTTTTTT | CSAHGQGHKEKLFF
many | TRBJ2-7 | TRBV7-9 | . | TGTGCCAGCAGCCCCGACACAACCTCCTACGAGCAGTACTTC | CASSPDTTSYEQYF
. | TRBJ2-2 | TRBV4-1 | . | TGCGCCAGCAGCCAAAGGGAGGGGGCGGGCACCGGGGAGCTGTTTTTT | CASSQREGAGTGELFF
many | TRBJ2-3 | TRBV5-4 | TRBD2 | TGTGCCAGCAGCCCATTTGAAGGCAATTGGCGGGGGGCCCACACAGATACGCAGTATTTT | CASSPFEGNWRGAHTDTQYF
. | TRBJ1-1 | TRBV19 | TRBD1 | TGTGCCAGTAGTATAGATCGCTCAGGGGGGTTGGATGAAGCTTTCTTT | CASSIDRSGGLDEAFF
few | TRBJ1-1 | TRBV18 | . | TGTGCCAGCTCACCACCAGCGTCGGCAGAACCTTACACTGAAGCTTTCTTT | CASSPPASAEPYTEAFF
many | TRBJ2-3 | TRBV13 | TRBD2 | TGTGCCAGCAGCCTACTAGCGCAGGTTCGCACAGATACGCAGTATTTT | CASSLLAQVRTDTQYF
. | TRBJ2-6 | TRBV9 | . | TGTGCCAGCAGCCCCTGGGACGCCCTCCTCTCTGGGGCCAACGTCCTGACTTTC | CASSPWDALLSGANVLTF
few | TRBJ1-1 | TRBV5-4 | . | TGTGCCAGCGAAAGCGGGGTTGGCACTGAAGCTTTCTTT | CASESGVGTEAFF
. | TRBJ2-1 | TRBV19 | . | TGTGCCAGTAGTTTCGGTAGGGCCTATGAGCAGTTCTTC | CASSFGRAYEQFF
. | TRBJ2-3 | TRBV6-1 | TRBD1 | TGTGCCAGCAGTGAAGGTGGCAGGGGGTTACTCACAGATACGCAGTATTTT | CASSEGGRGLLTDTQYF
. | TRBJ2-5 | TRBV6-2/TRBV6-3 | . | TGTGCCAGCCTAAAAAGAACCAGGGAAGAGACCCAGTACTTC | CASLKRTREETQYF
many | TRBJ2-3 | TRBV7-2 | . | TGTGCCAGCAGCTCGCCGTTATTGGATACGCAGTATTTT | CASSSPLLDTQYF
few | TRBJ2-7 | TRBV20-1 | . | TGCAGTGCTAGAGGCAGTACGATCTACGAGCAGTACTTC | CSARGSTIYEQYF
. | TRBJ1-5 | TRBV9 | . | TGTGCCGGAACTAAGGATCAGCCCCAGCATTTT | CAGTKDQPQHF
. | TRBJ2-1 | TRBV7-9 | . | TGTGCCAGCAGCTTTGCAGATTACTCCTACAATGAGCAGTTCTTC | CASSFADYSYNEQFF
many | TRBJ2-2 | TRBV7-9 | . | TGTGCCAGCAGCAAATCCGGGACAAACACCGGGGAGCTGTTTTTT | CASSKSGTNTGELFF
many | TRBJ2-7 | TRBV6-6 | TRBD2 | TGTGCCAGCAGTACGCCAATAGCGGGAGGGTTGTACGAGCAGTACTTC | CASSTPIAGGLYEQYF
many | TRBJ2-7 | TRBV6-2/TRBV6-3 | . | TGTGCCAGCATCGGGATTTCCTACGAGCAGTACTTC | CASIGISYEQYF
. | TRBJ2-7 | TRBV27 | TRBD1 | TGTGCCAGCAGCTCAACGGGACAGATCTACGAGCAGTACTTC | CASSSTGQIYEQYF
. | TRBJ2-7 | TRBV4-2 | . | TGTGCCAGCAGCCAAGACGTGGGCGAGAGCTACGAGCAGTACTTC | CASSQDVGESYEQYF
. | TRBJ1-1 | TRBV9 | . | . | CASSVGGGTEAIF
. | TRBJ2-1 | TRBV30 | TRBD1 | TGTGCCTGGAGTGAGCTCGGACAGGGCAATGATGAGCAGTTCTTC | CAWSELGQGNDEQFF
many | TRBJ1-1 | TRBV14 | TRBD1 | TGTGCCAGCAGCCAAGATCCTGGGACAGGGAGCCTGAACACTGAAGCTTTCTTT | CASSQDPGTGSLNTEAFF